The 2 T cell receptor beta chains listed next were all sequenced from one sample in a study of blood T cell repertoires in COVID-19. The assay was immunoSEQ multiplex PCR, and TCRdb's table has in-frame clones only and misses some. The table includes a few hundred thousand clones, 75% to 90% detected once. The sequenced sample was peripheral blood. The source is a woman aged 60-75 years with COVID-19, enrolled during active disease.

The chain has TRBV5-1 and TRBJ2-4; 7 bases fit TRBD1. CDR3 length equals 16 residues. With 1 base clipped from V and 6 bases from J, the junction kept 10 bases outside the gene matches. Germline V gene sequence: CDR1 SGHRS, CDR2 YFSETQ. This CDR3 reads CASSLTGVGAGNIQYF. Written as DNA, the CDR3 is TGCGCCAGCAGCTTGACAGGGGTCGGGGCTGGAAACATTCAGTACTTC.

This clone is a singleton in its sample. V and J are TRBV7-9 and TRBJ1-3; D unresolved. V was pared by 5 bases and J by 0 bases, with 5 bases between. CDR3 length: 13 amino acids. CDR1 is SEHNR and CDR2 is FQNEAQ in the germline V gene (reference sequence). CDR3 in amino acids: CASSHNSGNTIYF. The CDR3 nucleotides read TGTGCCAGCAGCCACAACTCTGGAAACACCATATATTTT.